The 21 T cell receptor beta chains reported below all come from one sample, sequenced in a study of blood T cell repertoires in COVID-19. Clones were read by immunoSEQ multiplex PCR, and TCRdb kept only the in-frame ones, dropping some. The sample has 270,000 or so clones, approximately 90% seen once. Sequencing used peripheral blood. These receptor sequences come from a man aged 40-49 years with acute or convalescent COVID-19.

The chain uses TRBV6-4 and TRBJ2-7, with 12 bases aligning to TRBD1. This CDR3 comprises 17 residues. The J segment lost 2 bases and the V segment lost 4 bases, leaving 9 bases of the junction unmatched. The germline V gene has CDR1 MRHNA and CDR2 SNTAGT. The CDR3 here is CASSGAPRDRGPYEQYF. The CDR3 DNA reads TGTGCCAGCAGTGGCGCCCCCCGGGACAGGGGGCCCTACGAGCAGTACTTC.

The chain carries TRBV5-1 and TRBJ1-1; TRBD1 agrees at 8 bases. Germline V gene lookup returns CDR1 SGHRS and CDR2 YFSETQ. This CDR3 spans 14 amino acids. Trimming at V came to 4 bases and at J to 5 bases, leaving 7 bases not matched to a gene. The CDR3 DNA is TGCGCCAGCAGCGGACCCACAGGGGGAACTGAAGCTTTCTTT. Translation gives CASSGPTGGTEAFF.

The chain couples TRBV5-6 to TRBJ2-2, with D maybe TRBD1 (6 bases). The germline CDR1 and CDR2 sequences are SGHDT and YYEEEE. CDR3 size: 16 residues. V was shortened by 2 bases and J by 4 bases, with 15 bases between the two germline ends. CDR3 sequence (DNA): TGTGCCAGCAGCTTCTCAGGGGAGTCGCTCACCGGGGAGCTGTTTTTT. It yields the protein CASSFSGESLTGELFF.

In regard to this clone: Other DNA sequences in this sample translate to the same CDR3. J is TRBJ1-4 and V is TRBV19, with 10 bases lining up with TRBD1. CDR1 and CDR2 from the germline V gene are LNHDA and SQIVND (reference sequence). The CDR3 length is 13 residues. The V segment lost 10 bases and the J segment 8 bases; nucleotides outside the gene matches: 7. The CDR3 is CATRQGAREKLFF. CDR3 nucleotides: TGTGCCACCAGACAGGGGGCGCGGGAAAAACTGTTTTTT.

The chain uses TRBV6-5 and TRBJ2-2, with 9 bases that match TRBD1. V shed 8 bases, J shed 6 bases, and the junction held 7 bases outside the gene matches. Germline CDR1 MNHEY, CDR2 SVGAGI. This CDR3 contains 14 residues. For the CDR3, the DNA is TGTGCCAGCCAACAGGGGGCTGGGGCCGGGGAGCTGTTTTTT. It encodes CASQQGAGAGELFF.

This rearrangement joins TRBV5-1 to TRBJ1-3; possibly TRBD1 for D (6 bases). Germline V gene data show CDR1 as SGHRS and CDR2 as YFSETQ. Deletions cut 0 bases from V and 4 bases from J, with 8 bases between. The CDR3 length is 14 residues. CDR3 nucleotides: TGCGCCAGCAGCTTGGTAGGGACAGGAAACACCATATATTTT. This sequence encodes CASSLVGTGNTIYF.

This clone has only a few counts. The chain links TRBV2 to TRBJ1-2, with D maybe TRBD1 (5 bases). V lost 8 bases and J 5 bases, leaving 18 bases between the germline ends. This CDR3 is built from 14 residues. Germline loops: CDR1 SNHLY, CDR2 FYNNEI. CDR3 sequence: CASRTDSQLYGYTF. The DNA of the CDR3 is TGTGCCAGCCGTACCGACAGTCAATTATATGGCTACACCTTC.

V gene TRBV7-6 combines with J gene TRBJ1-3, with no clear D. V was pared by 5 bases and J by 7 bases, with 12 bases between. This CDR3 spans 13 amino acids. The germline CDR1 and CDR2 sequences are SGHVS and FNYEAQ. This CDR3 is CASSRPLENTIYF. Written as DNA, the CDR3 is TGTGCCAGCAGCCGCCCCCTAGAGAACACCATATATTTT.

J is TRBJ2-3 and V is TRBV10-1; the D is unclear. CDR1 is WNHNN, CDR2 SYGVQD, per germline (reference sequence). V dropped 0 bases and J dropped 2 bases, with 9 bases sitting between them. The CDR3 totals 15 residues. CDR3 amino acids: CASSESMQSTDTQYF. The CDR3 nucleotides are TGCGCCAGCAGTGAGTCGATGCAGTCCACAGATACGCAGTATTTT.

The rearrangement uses TRBV4-2 and TRBJ2-3; 9 bases fit TRBD2. V trimming: 1 base; J trimming: 2 bases; junction bases outside the gene matches: 1. CDR3 size: 15 residues. The germline V gene encodes CDR1 LGHNA and CDR2 YNFKEQ. DNA of the CDR3: TGTGCCAGCAGCCAAGTAGCGGGGGTCACAGATACGCAGTATTTT. Translating gives CASSQVAGVTDTQYF.

This chain joins TRBV6-2 or TRBV6-3 and TRBJ1-2; tentative D call: TRBD1 (5 bases). This CDR3 has 16 residues. V lost 5 bases, J lost 7 bases, and 23 bases lay in between. CDR1 is MNHEY and CDR2 is SVGEGT in the germline V gene. In DNA, the CDR3 is TGTGCCAGCAGTCACCTTACTGGGCGCACCCAGGGTGGCTACACCTTC. This translates into CASSHLTGRTQGGYTF.

The chain is built from TRBV24-1 and TRBJ1-5; D gene uncertain. Germline V gives CDR1 KGHDR, CDR2 SFDVKD. The CDR3 runs 11 residues. Trimming left V 9 bases short and J 2 bases short, with 4 bases between. The CDR3 is CATRGNQPQHF. DNA for the CDR3: TGTGCCACCCGAGGCAATCAGCCCCAGCATTTT.

This sequence joins TRBV5-1 and TRBJ2-6, with TRBD1 matching over 8 bases. The trim removed 3 bases at V and 2 bases at J, leaving 10 bases unmatched. The V gene's germline CDR1 is SGHRS and CDR2 YFSETQ. This CDR3 has 18 amino acids. CDR3 amino acids: CASSSQIQGAAGANVLTF. The CDR3 nucleotides read TGCGCCAGCAGCTCCCAGATTCAGGGGGCGGCTGGGGCCAACGTCCTGACTTTC.

CDR3 sequence reads: CASSLQGVGYTF. DNA of the CDR3: TGTGCCAGCAGCCTACAGGGTGTTGGCTACACCTTC. This chain links TRBV9 with TRBJ1-2; D might be TRBD1 (6 bases). CDR1 is SGDLS, CDR2 YYNGEE, per germline. V was trimmed by 4 bases and J by 7 bases, leaving 11 bases between them. This CDR3 is built from 12 residues. Full variable domain (outside the CDR3, taken from reference TRBV9 and TRBJ1-2): DSGVTQTPKHLITATGQRVTLRCSPRSGDLSVYWYQQSLDQGLQFLIQYYNGEERAKGNILERFSAQQFPDLHSELNLSSLELGDSALYFCASSLQGVGYTFGSGTRLTVV.

V and J are TRBV3-1 (or the pseudogene TRBV3-2) and TRBJ2-1; D possibly corresponds to TRBD1 (5 bases). V lost 1 base and J lost 0, with 16 bases in between. The CDR3 runs 18 residues. Germline values: CDR1 LGHDT, CDR2 YNNKEL (reference sequence). This CDR3 reads CASSQGTGSTRSYNEQFF. For the CDR3, the DNA is TGTGCCAGCAGCCAAGGAACAGGTTCTACACGCTCCTACAATGAGCAGTTCTTC.

The chain uses TRBV19 and TRBJ1-5; 7 positions match TRBD1. The CDR3 has 15 amino acids. The germline CDR1 and CDR2 sequences are LNHDA and SQIVND (reference sequence). The ends lost 5 bases at V and 1 base at J; junction bases unmatched: 5. CDR3 nucleotides: TGTGCCAGTAGTTTCAGGGGGGCGAGCAATCAGCCCCAGCATTTT. Translation gives CASSFRGASNQPQHF. Looking up the rest from reference TRBV19 and TRBJ1-5 gives the full variable domain: DGGITQSPKYLFRKEGQNVTLSCEQNLNHDAMYWYRQDPGQGLRLIYYSQIVNDFQKGDIAEGYSVSREKKESFPLTVTSAQKNPTAFYLCASSFRGASNQPQHFGDGTRLSIL.

The V and J genes are TRBV5-1 and TRBJ1-1; possible D gene TRBD1, 5 bases. The V end was cut by 4 bases, the J end by 6 bases, with 19 bases between. CDR3 length: 15 residues. CDR1 SGHRS and CDR2 YFSETQ come from the germline V gene. This CDR3 reads CASSVGGAEGSEAFF. The CDR3, as DNA: TGCGCCAGCAGCGTCGGAGGGGCGGAGGGGTCTGAAGCTTTCTTT.

This clone was observed a handful of times. CDR3 sequence (DNA): TGTGCCATCAGTACTACAGGGGTAACTAACTATGGCTACACCTTC. Its protein product is CAISTTGVTNYGYTF. The V call is TRBV10-3, the J call TRBJ1-2; 7 bases are a match to TRBD1. Per germline, CDR1 ENHRY and CDR2 SYGVKD. V shed 5 bases and J 0 bases; nucleotides not matched to a gene: 6. The length of the CDR3 is 15 residues.

The rearrangement joins TRBV5-1 to TRBJ1-6; perhaps TRBD1 as D (5 bases). Deletions cut 4 bases from V and 10 bases from J, with 15 bases between. This CDR3 is 14 amino acids long. The V gene's germline CDR1 is SGHRS and CDR2 YFSETQ. For the CDR3, the DNA is TGCGCCAGCAGCCCGACCGGGGGGAAATCACCCCTCCACTTT. This translates into CASSPTGGKSPLHF.

J is TRBJ1-5 and V is TRBV5-8; TRBD1 matches 7 bases. The CDR3 runs 15 residues. V shed 6 bases, J shed 2 bases, and the junction held 8 bases outside the gene matches. Germline V gives CDR1 SGHTS, CDR2 YDEGEE. The CDR3 sequence: CASTSRQGGNQPQHF. CDR3 nucleotides: TGTGCCAGCACCTCCCGACAGGGCGGCAATCAGCCCCAGCATTTT.

The chain carries TRBV3-1 (or the pseudogene TRBV3-2) and TRBJ1-4, with D possibly matching TRBD1 (5 bases). The length of the CDR3 is 16 residues. Trimming left V 0 bases short and J 1 base short, with 9 bases between. Germline V gene data show CDR1 as LGHDT and CDR2 as YNNKEL (reference sequence). CDR3 DNA: TGTGCCAGCAGCCAAGAGCGGGACGGAACTAATGAAAAACTGTTTTTT. Protein sequence: CASSQERDGTNEKLFF.